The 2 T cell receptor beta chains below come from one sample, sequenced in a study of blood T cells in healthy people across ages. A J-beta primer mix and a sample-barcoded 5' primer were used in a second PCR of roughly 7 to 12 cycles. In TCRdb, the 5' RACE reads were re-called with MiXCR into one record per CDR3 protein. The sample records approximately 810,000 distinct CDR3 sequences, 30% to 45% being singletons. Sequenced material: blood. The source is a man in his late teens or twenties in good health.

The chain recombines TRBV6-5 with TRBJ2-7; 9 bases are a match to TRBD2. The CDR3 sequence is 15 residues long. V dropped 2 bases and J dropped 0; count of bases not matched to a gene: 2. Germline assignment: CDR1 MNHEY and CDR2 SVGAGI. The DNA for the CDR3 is TGTGCCAGCAGTTACGCGGGGGGGAGCTCCTACGAGCAGTACTTC. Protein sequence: CASSYAGGSSYEQYF.

The CDR3 protein is CATSDPGTGDGELFF. CDR3 coding DNA: TGTGCCACCAGTGATCCCGGGACAGGGGACGGGGAGCTGTTTTTT. The chain recombines TRBV24-1 with TRBJ2-2; 10 positions agree with TRBD1. V trimming: 3 bases; J trimming: 7 bases; junction bases outside the gene matches: 4. Germline CDR1 reads KGHDR; CDR2 reads SFDVKD. The CDR3 totals 15 residues.